These 28 T cell receptor beta chains were sequenced from one sample in a study of CXCR3-negative and CXCR3-positive naive CD8 T cells. Their antigen targets remain unknown. The libraries of TRB cDNA were prepared using 5' RACE with UMI labels. TCRdb re-analyzed the 5' RACE reads; it lists each CDR3 protein once, without DNA. The table for this sample gives some 130,000 distinct CDR3 sequences. Study-level results: Researchers report that CXCR3-positive naive cells carry more hydrophobic TRB CDR3s than CXCR3-negative naive cells.

The sample was naive CXCR3+ CD8+ T cells from blood. As to subset: CD45RO-CCR7+CD27+CD95- naive CD8+ T cells expressing CXCR3 (TNR3+). Receptor source: a human donor in good health. Some clones in this sample may be carry-over from other donors' samples.

The chain joins TRBV20-1 to TRBJ2-3; TCRdb returns TRBD2, unconfirmable since there is no DNA. The CDR3 totals 14 residues. Germline V lookup: CDR1 DFQATT, CDR2 SNEGSKA (reference sequence). CDR3 region: CSARPLQRADTQYF.

The gene calls are TRBV4-3 and TRBJ2-7; TCRdb's assignment of TRBD1 cannot be checked, as there is no DNA. CDR1 is LGHNA and CDR2 is YSLEER in the germline V gene. The CDR3 has 14 amino acids. CDR3 amino acids: CASSQDDRVDEQYF.

The rearrangement joins TRBV4-1 to TRBJ2-1; TCRdb selects TRBD2, and the lack of DNA leaves this call unchecked. Germline V gene data show CDR1 as MGHRA and CDR2 as YSYEKL. CDR3 size: 16 residues. CDR3 amino acids: CASSQVISGGQDEQFF.

The chain links TRBV19 to TRBJ1-1. This CDR3 spans 15 amino acids. Germline V gene lookup returns CDR1 LNHDA and CDR2 SQIVND (reference sequence). CDR3: CASSIGSHGITEAFF.

The chain uses TRBV20-1 and TRBJ1-5. The CDR3 totals 17 residues. Germline V CDR1 and CDR2: DFQATT, SNEGSKA (reference sequence). The chain's CDR3 is CSARDWAQGYSNQPQHF.

The rearrangement uses TRBV7-3 and TRBJ2-1; the TCRdb call, TRBD1, lacks DNA for checking. The V gene's germline CDR1 is SGHTA and CDR2 FQGTGA. The CDR3 has 15 residues. The CDR3 loop reads CASSRLGGTGDEQFF.

This rearrangement joins TRBV29-1 to TRBJ2-2. CDR3 size: 15 residues. The V gene's germline CDR1 is SQVTM and CDR2 ANQGSEA. CDR3 protein: CSAYSWQENTGELFF.

This CDR3 is CASSLDPTTGNYGYTF. The chain links TRBV11-2 to TRBJ1-2; the TCRdb D gene call, TRBD1, has no DNA to confirm it. Looked up from germline, CDR1 is SGHAT and CDR2 is FQNNGV. This CDR3 region has 16 residues.

CDR3 region: CSVLGTSETYGNTIYF. This sequence joins TRBV20-1 and TRBJ1-3; the D gene TCRdb calls, TRBD1, cannot be checked with no DNA. The CDR3 contains 16 residues. CDR1 and CDR2 from the germline V gene are DFQATT and SNEGSKA (reference sequence).

The V call is TRBV29-1, the J call TRBJ2-3; TCRdb gives TRBD2 as the D gene, but with no DNA this cannot be confirmed. CDR1 is SQVTM, CDR2 ANQGSEA, per germline. The CDR3 sequence is 16 residues long. CDR3: CSVEGLAVTSTDTQYF.

The V gene is TRBV5-1, the J gene TRBJ2-7; TCRdb proposes TRBD1, but this gene call is untestable without DNA. Per the germline V gene, CDR1 is SGHRS and CDR2 is YFSETQ. This CDR3 spans 14 amino acids. This CDR3 is CASSLGTGGYEQYF.

The CDR3 region is CASSNSEGAWDGYTF. The rearrangement links TRBV7-9 to TRBJ1-2. Per the germline V gene, CDR1 is SEHNR and CDR2 is FQNEAQ (reference sequence). The CDR3 extends over 15 amino acids.

This sequence joins TRBV10-3 and TRBJ2-3; TCRdb outputs TRBD1, but without DNA this stays unchecked. The germline gives CDR1 ENHRY, CDR2 SYGVKD. This CDR3 is built from 13 residues. The CDR3: CAIRGQSTDTQYF.

The chain employs TRBV29-1 and TRBJ1-2. The CDR3 spans 12 residues. In germline, CDR1 is SQVTM, CDR2 ANQGSEA. Here the CDR3 reads CSVENSLYGYTF.

The CDR3: CASSQSLAGYERFF. The chain joins TRBV13 to TRBJ2-1; checking the TCRdb D call of TRBD2 is not possible without DNA. The germline V gene has CDR1 PRHDT and CDR2 FYEKMQ (reference sequence). CDR3 length equals 14 residues.

The V gene is TRBV21-1, the J gene TRBJ2-7; TCRdb's assignment of TRBD1 cannot be checked, as there is no DNA. TRBV21-1 is a known pseudogene. This CDR3 region has 14 residues. CDR3 loop: CASSKADRTYEQYF.

The genes are TRBV7-6 and TRBJ2-3. CDR1 is SGHVS and CDR2 is FNYEAQ in the germline V gene. CDR3 size: 13 residues. CDR3 in amino acids: CASSVKIADTQYF. The variable domain in full, with the rest retrieved from reference TRBV7-6 and TRBJ2-3, is GAGVSQSPRYKVTKRGQDVALRCDPISGHVSLYWYRQALGQGPEFLTYFNYEAQQDKSGLPNDRFSAERPEGSISTLTIQRTEQRDSAMYRCASSVKIADTQYFGPGTRLTVL.

This sequence joins TRBV6-5 and TRBJ2-3. This CDR3 contains 13 residues. CDR1 is MNHEY and CDR2 is SVGAGI in the germline V gene. The CDR3 protein is CASSSYIGDTQYF.

The V call is TRBV28, the J call TRBJ1-1; the D gene TCRdb calls, TRBD1, cannot be checked with no DNA. CDR3 length: 22 residues. Germline V lookup: CDR1 MDHEN, CDR2 SYDVKM. This chain's CDR3 is CASSLSLGKAGTGVPKYTEAFF.

The chain uses TRBV29-1 and TRBJ2-5; TCRdb returns TRBD2, unconfirmable since there is no DNA. The germline CDR1 and CDR2 sequences are SQVTM and ANQGSEA. The CDR3 has 14 amino acids. The chain's CDR3 is CSVDSSGEDETQYF.

The chain employs TRBV4-2 and TRBJ2-3. The length of the CDR3 is 13 residues. CDR1 and CDR2 from the germline V gene are LGHNA and YNFKEQ. This chain's CDR3 is CASSQDGEDTQYF.

J is TRBJ2-3 and V is TRBV30; TCRdb reports TRBD1, a call that lacks DNA to check it against. In germline, CDR1 is GTSNPN, CDR2 SVGIG (reference sequence). The CDR3 covers 12 residues. The CDR3 loop is CAWSPGSDTQYF.

The gene calls are TRBV6-6 and TRBJ2-7; TCRdb's D call of TRBD1 is untestable without DNA. The CDR3 is made up of 14 amino acids. Germline loops: CDR1 MNHNY, CDR2 SVGAGI (reference sequence). This CDR3 reads CASTDGAVTYEQYF.

V gene TRBV15 combines with J gene TRBJ2-3; absent DNA, TCRdb's TRBD2 call cannot be checked. The CDR3 length is 18 residues. Germline-derived CDR1 and CDR2 are LNHNV and YYDKDF (reference sequence). CDR3 region: CATRDLRGGMVVGDTQYF.

This chain uses TRBV15 with TRBJ2-1. The CDR3 runs to 16 residues. CDR1 and CDR2 (germline): LNHNV, YYDKDF (reference sequence). The CDR3 sequence: CATSRDEISSYNEQFF.

The chain is built from TRBV15 and TRBJ2-3. Germline V gene data show CDR1 as LNHNV and CDR2 as YYDKDF (reference sequence). This CDR3 is built from 17 residues. CDR3 residues: CATSREVVLASTDTQYF.

The chain has TRBV29-1 and TRBJ2-1; TCRdb's assignment of TRBD1 cannot be checked, as there is no DNA. The CDR3 consists of 13 residues. Germline CDR1 reads SQVTM; CDR2 reads ANQGSEA. CDR3 region: CSGAGISYNEQFF.

This rearrangement joins TRBV14 to TRBJ2-2. CDR1 SGHDN and CDR2 FVKESK come from the germline V gene. The CDR3 runs 14 residues. The CDR3 loop reads CASSPWTNTGELFF.